Below, one TCR beta chain is given with its context. Its antigen remains unidentified. The sample originates from a study of radiation and T cells in renal cell carcinoma. At the level of the study: Nephrectomy followed 15 Gy stereotactic body radiation by 4 weeks. Findings of the study overall: From baseline, blood top tumor clonotypes peaked at 2 weeks post-radiation.

The germline V gene encodes CDR1 SEHNR and CDR2 FQNEAQ (reference sequence). The CDR3 has 16 amino acids. The V and J ends lost 5 bases and 3 bases, in that order; junction bases with no gene match: 10. Repertoires were generated with immunoSEQ multiplex PCR, while TCRdb's copy carries only in-frame clones and drops some. The table lists roughly 130,000 clones, more than 75% of them singletons. Time point meaning: blood 2 weeks post-SBRT. Treatment denoted: 15 Gy SBRT to primary tumor, nephrectomy 4 weeks later. The sequences come from blood, collected from a patient whose treatment included radiotherapy and nephrectomy. This chain joins TRBV7-9 and TRBJ2-1, with 7 bases identical to TRBD2. This TCR was recovered from a woman aged 65 to 85 with renal cell carcinoma. DNA of the CDR3: TGTGCCAGCAGCAAAGCGGTTCTAGCGGTCTACAATGAGCAGTTCTTC. Protein sequence: CASSKAVLAVYNEQFF.